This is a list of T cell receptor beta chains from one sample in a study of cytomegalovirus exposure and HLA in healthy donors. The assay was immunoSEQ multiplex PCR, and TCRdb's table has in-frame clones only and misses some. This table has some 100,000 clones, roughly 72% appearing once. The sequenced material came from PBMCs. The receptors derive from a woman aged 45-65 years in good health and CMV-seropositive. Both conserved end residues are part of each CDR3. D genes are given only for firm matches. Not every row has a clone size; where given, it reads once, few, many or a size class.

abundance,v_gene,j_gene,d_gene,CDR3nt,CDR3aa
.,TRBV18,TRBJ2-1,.,TGTGCCAGCTCACAGATACAGGGTCCGACTTTTAATGAGCAGTTCTTC,CASSQIQGPTFNEQFF
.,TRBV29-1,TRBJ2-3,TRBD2,TGCAGCGTCGGAGCGGGAGGGGGCACAGATACGCAGTATTTT,CSVGAGGGTDTQYF
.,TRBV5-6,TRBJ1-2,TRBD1,TGTGCCAGCACCAGGGACAGGGAAGACTATGGCTACACCTTC,CASTRDREDYGYTF
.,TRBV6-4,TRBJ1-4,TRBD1,TGTGCCAGCACCGCCCCAGGGACAGGGGGCGAAAAACTGTTTTTT,CASTAPGTGGEKLFF
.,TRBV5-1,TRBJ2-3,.,TGCGCCAGCAGCTTGGGGTTGGGGAGAAGAGGCACAGATACGCAGTATTTT,CASSLGLGRRGTDTQYF
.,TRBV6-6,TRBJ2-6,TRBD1,TGTGCCAGCAGGAGACAGGGGGACTCTGGGGCCAACGTCCTGACTTTC,CASRRQGDSGANVLTF
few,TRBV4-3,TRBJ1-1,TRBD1,TGCGCCAGCAGCCAGCCCGGGACAGGGAACACTGAAGCTTTCTTT,CASSQPGTGNTEAFF
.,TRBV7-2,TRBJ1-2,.,TGTGCCAGCAGCTCCCCACAGGGAAACTATGGCTACACCTTC,CASSSPQGNYGYTF
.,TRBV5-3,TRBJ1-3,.,TGTGCCACCAAAGGGGAATTCGGAAACACCATATATTTT,CATKGEFGNTIYF
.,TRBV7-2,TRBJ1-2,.,TGTGCCAGCAGCCCCGGGATGGTTGGCTACACCTTC,CASSPGMVGYTF
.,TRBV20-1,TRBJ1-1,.,TGCAGTGCTAGGGAGGGCTTTGAAGCTTTCTTT,CSAREGFEAFF
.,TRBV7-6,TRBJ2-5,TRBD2,TGTGCCAGCAGCTCTAGCGGGGGTGTGACCCAGTACTTC,CASSSSGGVTQYF
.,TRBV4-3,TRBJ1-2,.,TGCGCCAGCAGCCAAGATCTGAGAGCTAACTATGGCTACACCTTC,CASSQDLRANYGYTF
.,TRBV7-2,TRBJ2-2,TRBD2,TGTGCCAGCATCCCTAGCGGAGCGAACACCGGGGAGCTGTTTTTT,CASIPSGANTGELFF
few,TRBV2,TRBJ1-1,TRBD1,TGTGCCAGCAGAGGACAGGGCCGGAACACTGAAGCTTTCTTT,CASRGQGRNTEAFF
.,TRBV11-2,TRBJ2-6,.,TGTGCCAGCAGCGAACAGGGTGCTGGGGCCAACGTCCTGACTTTC,CASSEQGAGANVLTF
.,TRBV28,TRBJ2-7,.,TGTGCCAGCAGCTACAGGGTGGGAACCTACGAGCAGTACTTC,CASSYRVGTYEQYF
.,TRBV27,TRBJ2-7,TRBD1,TGTGCCAGCAGTTTATCCCCGGGACAGGCCCCCTACGAGCAGTACTTC,CASSLSPGQAPYEQYF
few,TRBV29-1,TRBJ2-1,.,TGCAGCGTCGGGGACTTCTACAATGAGCAGTTCTTC,CSVGDFYNEQFF
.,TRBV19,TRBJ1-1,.,TGTGCCAGTACCCCGAGGGGAGGTGAGCCTGAAGCTTTCTTT,CASTPRGGEPEAFF
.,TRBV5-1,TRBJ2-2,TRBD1,TGCGCCAGCAGCTTGGACAGGGGAAACACCGGGGAGCTGTTTTTT,CASSLDRGNTGELFF
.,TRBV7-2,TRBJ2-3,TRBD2,TGTGCCAGCAGGTTTAGTTCAACCGGGACTAGTGCGCAGTATTTT,CASRFSSTGTSAQYF
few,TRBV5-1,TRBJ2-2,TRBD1,TGCGCCAGCTGCCAGACAGGGTCGGGCGGGGAGCTGTTTTTT,CASCQTGSGGELFF
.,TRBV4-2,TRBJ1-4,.,TGTGCCAGCAGCCAAGAAGCCGTTGGGGCGGCTAATGAAAAACTGTTTTTT,CASSQEAVGAANEKLFF
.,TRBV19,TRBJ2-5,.,TGTGCCAGTAGTCCCCGGGGGGCGTTAACTCAAGAGACCCAGTACTTC,CASSPRGALTQETQYF
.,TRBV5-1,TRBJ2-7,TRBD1,TGCGCCAGCGGGACAGGGGGCGGCGAGCAGTACTTC,CASGTGGGEQYF
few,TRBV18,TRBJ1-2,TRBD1,TGTGCCAGCTCACCACCGGACAGGCTCTATGGCTACACCTTC,CASSPPDRLYGYTF
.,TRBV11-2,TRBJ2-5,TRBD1,TGTGCCAGCAGCAAGGACAGGGGTGAGACCCAGTACTTC,CASSKDRGETQYF
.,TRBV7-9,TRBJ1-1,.,TGTGCCAGCAGCTTAGCCGTGACGGGGAACACTGAAGCTTTCTTT,CASSLAVTGNTEAFF
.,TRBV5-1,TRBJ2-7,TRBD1,TGCGCCAGCGAAACGGGACAGGGGTCCGGGCAGTACTTC,CASETGQGSGQYF
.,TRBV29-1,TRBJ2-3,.,TGCAGCGGATCGGTTACAGATACGCAGTATTTT,CSGSVTDTQYF
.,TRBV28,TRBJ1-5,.,TGTGCCAGCAGTGAACCCCAGGGCGGGGGGAGCGAGCCGAACACTGTTAATCAGCCCCAGCATTTT,CASSEPQGGGSEPNTVNQPQHF
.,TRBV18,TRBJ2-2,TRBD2,TGTGCCAGCTCACCAACAGCGGGGGGGCCCTCCGGGGAGCTGTTTTTT,CASSPTAGGPSGELFF
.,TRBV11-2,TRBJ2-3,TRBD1,TGTGCCAGCAGCTTAGAGTGGGGCAGGGGGCGCCTGGATACGCAGTATTTT,CASSLEWGRGRLDTQYF
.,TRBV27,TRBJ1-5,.,TGTGCCAGCAGTTTCGAGGCAGGACACAATCAGCCCCAGCATTTT,CASSFEAGHNQPQHF